This T cell receptor beta chain appears in the sequencing data of a study of human T cells and chemical hapten exposure. The germline V gene encodes CDR1 LNHNV and CDR2 YYDKDF (reference sequence). The CDR3 is 14 amino acids. V was trimmed by 4 bases and J by 0 bases, leaving 7 bases between them. This clonotype was seen at least ten times. As to time point: pre-sensitization, week 0. Specified treatment: therapeutic diphenylcyclopropenone sensitization with weekly scalp DPC. A single record per CDR3 protein comes from TCRdb applying MiXCR to the RACE reads. The sample has approximately 370,000 distinct CDR3 sequences; 4.5% to 7% are singletons.

The chain has TRBV15 and TRBJ1-3; D gene unclear. This clonotype was obtained from a woman under 30 with alopecia areata. Some clones in this sample may be carry-over from other donors' samples. The sequences come from whole blood, collected in connection with sensitization to the hapten diphenylcyclopropenone (DPC). The CDR3 is CATSNGRSGNTIYF. Written as DNA, the CDR3 is TGTGCCACCAGCAACGGGCGCTCTGGAAACACCATATATTTT.